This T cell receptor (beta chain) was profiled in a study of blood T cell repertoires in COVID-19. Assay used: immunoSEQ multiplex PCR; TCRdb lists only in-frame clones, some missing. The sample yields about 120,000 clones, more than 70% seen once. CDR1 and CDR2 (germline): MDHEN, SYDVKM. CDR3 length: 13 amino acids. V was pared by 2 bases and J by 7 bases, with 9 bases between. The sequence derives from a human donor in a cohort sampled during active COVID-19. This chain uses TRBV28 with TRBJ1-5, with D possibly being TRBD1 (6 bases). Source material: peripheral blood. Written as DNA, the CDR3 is TGTGCCAGCAGTTTACACAGGGACCAGCCCCAGCATTTT. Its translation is CASSLHRDQPQHF.